This TCR beta chain is drawn from a study of T cell repertoires in cytomegalovirus infection. In the case of this clonotype: Its target is not known.

TCRdb used MiXCR to reprocess the reads, holding one entry per CDR3 protein. The sample gives approximately 170,000 distinct CDR3 sequences, over 15% of which show up once; 15% to 20% is in the top ten. The germline V gene encodes CDR1 DFQATT and CDR2 SNEGSKA (reference sequence). The CDR3 loop spans 14 amino acids. The V and J ends lost 6 bases and 7 bases respectively, with 19 bases between them. Findings and limits, study-wide: Identification of carriers of CMV plus the relevant HLA was performed using cumulative public TCR beta family frequency.

The receptor was derived from a human donor in good health (CMV status not recorded). Some clones in this sample may be carry-over from other donors' samples. Sequenced material: CD8+ T cells from PBMCs. The rearrangement links TRBV20-1 to TRBJ2-1; the D gene is possibly TRBD2 (6 bases). Here the CDR3 reads CSAPRIDRENEQFF. DNA for the CDR3: TGCAGTGCCCCGCGGATCGATCGGGAGAATGAGCAGTTCTTC.